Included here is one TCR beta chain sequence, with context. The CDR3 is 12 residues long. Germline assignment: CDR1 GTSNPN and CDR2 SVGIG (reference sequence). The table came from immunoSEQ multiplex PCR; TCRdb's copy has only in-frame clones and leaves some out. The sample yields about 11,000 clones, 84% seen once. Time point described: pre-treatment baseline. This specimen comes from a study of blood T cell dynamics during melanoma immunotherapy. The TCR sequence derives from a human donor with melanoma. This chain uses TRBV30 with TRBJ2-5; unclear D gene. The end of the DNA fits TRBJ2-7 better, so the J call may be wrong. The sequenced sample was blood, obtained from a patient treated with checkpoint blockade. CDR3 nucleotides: TGTGCCTGGAGTCTCTCAGTCTACGAGCAGTACTTC. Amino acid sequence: CAWSLSVYEQYF.